Shown below are 14 T cell receptor beta chains from a single sample sequenced in a study of T cell changes during pregnancy in multiple sclerosis. Only in-frame clones appear in the TCRdb table, and some are missing; sequencing was by immunoSEQ multiplex PCR. The sample has approximately 30,000 clones, approximately 94% seen once. The material sequenced was CD4+ T cells from peripheral blood mononuclear cells, taken after pregnancy. These receptors came from a female donor with multiple sclerosis, enrolled in a pregnancy study.

This sequence joins TRBV6-5 and TRBJ2-5, with a tentative D call TRBD2 (6 bases). The CDR3 is 15 amino acids. CDR1 MNHEY and CDR2 SVGAGI come from the germline V gene. Trimming left V 6 bases short and J 5 bases short, with 19 bases between. The CDR3 is CASSPPGDLLETQYF. As DNA, the CDR3 is TGTGCCAGCAGCCCTCCGGGGGACTTGTTGGAGACCCAGTACTTC.

The gene calls are TRBV14 and TRBJ2-3, with D hard to call. The CDR3 covers 13 residues. Trimming removed 1 base from V and 6 bases from J, with 8 bases in between. Germline CDR1 SGHDN, CDR2 FVKESK. CDR3 in amino acids: CASSQALVDTQYF. For the CDR3, the DNA is TGTGCCAGCAGCCAAGCCCTCGTGGATACGCAGTATTTT.

The V gene is TRBV6-1, the J gene TRBJ2-2; D is possibly TRBD1 (5 bases). This CDR3 spans 15 amino acids. Germline values: CDR1 MNHNS, CDR2 SASEGT. Trimming left V 10 bases short and J 7 bases short, with 22 bases between. CDR3 region: CATSPRGDSDGELFF. The CDR3 coding sequence is TGTGCCACCTCTCCTAGGGGCGACTCAGACGGGGAGCTGTTTTTT.

This clone is a singleton in its sample. This sequence joins TRBV5-1 and TRBJ2-7; 7 bases align to TRBD2. Germline lookup yields CDR1 SGHRS and CDR2 YFSETQ. This CDR3 has 14 amino acids. V lost 3 bases, J lost 0 bases, and 3 bases stayed unmatched. In nucleotides, the CDR3 is TGCGCCAGCAGCTGGGGGGACTACTCCTACGAGCAGTACTTC. Translating gives CASSWGDYSYEQYF.

In DNA, the CDR3 is TGTGCCAGCACCAGGGGCGCCCAAGAGACCCAGTACTTC. Translation gives CASTRGAQETQYF. This chain links TRBV11-2 with TRBJ2-5; the D gene is possibly TRBD1 (6 bases). This CDR3 has 13 residues. Germline CDR1 SGHAT, CDR2 FQNNGV. Trimming removed 7 bases from V and 1 base from J, with 10 bases in between.

The CDR3 coding sequence is TGTGCCTGGAGTGAACAGGGCTATGGCTACACCTTC. Its protein is CAWSEQGYGYTF. This sequence joins TRBV30 and TRBJ1-2, with D tentatively TRBD1 (6 bases). The CDR3 extends over 12 amino acids. CDR1 and CDR2 (germline): GTSNPN, SVGIG (reference sequence). V lost 1 base and J lost 4, with 7 bases in between.

The V call is TRBV5-8, the J call TRBJ2-7, with 9 nucleotides matching TRBD1. Trimming at V came to 4 bases and at J to 3 bases, leaving 11 bases not matched to a gene. CDR1 and CDR2 (germline): SGHTS, YDEGEE. CDR3 length equals 16 residues. This CDR3 is CASSISLGQGFYEQYF. In DNA, the CDR3 is TGTGCCAGCAGCATTAGCCTAGGACAGGGGTTCTACGAGCAGTACTTC.

The chain recombines TRBV13 with TRBJ2-3, with a possible D match to TRBD1 (6 bases). The CDR3 has 14 amino acids. V gave up 6 bases and J gave up 6 bases, with 16 bases separating them. Germline V gene sequence: CDR1 PRHDT, CDR2 FYEKMQ (reference sequence). CDR3 sequence reads: CASRSRTVDDTQYF. Here the CDR3 DNA reads TGTGCCAGCAGGAGCAGGACAGTAGACGATACGCAGTATTTT.

This clone showed up just once. The gene calls are TRBV7-2 and TRBJ2-3; weak D call: TRBD1 (5 bases). The germline gives CDR1 SGHTA, CDR2 FQGNSA. V lost 10 bases to trimming and J lost 0 bases, with 14 bases between them. CDR3 length: 14 amino acids. In nucleotides, the CDR3 is TGTGCCACCACTAAGACAGTCAGCACAGATACGCAGTATTTT. It specifies CATTKTVSTDTQYF. Filled out from reference TRBV7-2 and TRBJ2-3, the complete variable domain reads GAGVSQSPSNKVTEKGKDVELRCDPISGHTALYWYRQSLGQGLEFLIYFQGNSAPDKSGLPSDRFSAERTGGSVSTLTIQRTQQEDSAVYLCATTKTVSTDTQYFGPGTRLTVL.

This clone was observed once. The junction departs from germline at one end; a sequencing error may be responsible. Other DNA sequences in this sample translate to the same CDR3. V usage is TRBV7-2 and J usage is TRBJ1-2; D is possibly TRBD1 (6 bases). In germline, CDR1 is SGHTA, CDR2 FQGNSA. There are 14 residues in the CDR3. DNA of the CDR3: TGTGCCACCGCCCGGGACATGACTAACTATGGTTACACCTTC. The encoded protein is CATARDMTNYGYTF. The full variable domain, in which reference TRBV7-2 and TRBJ1-2 provide the parts outside the CDR3, is GAGVSQSPSNKVTEKGKDVELRCDPISGHTALYWYRQSLGQGLEFLIYFQGNSAPDKSGLPSDRFSAERTGGSVSTLTIQRTQQEDSAVYLCATARDMTNYGYTFGSGTRLTVV.

The chain joins TRBV29-1 to TRBJ2-5, with TRBD2 matching over 7 bases. CDR1 is SQVTM and CDR2 is ANQGSEA in the germline V gene. Trimming took 4 bases from V and 4 from J; bases not matched to a gene: 9. The CDR3 consists of 14 residues. In nucleotides, the CDR3 is TGCAGCGTTGCGGCGGGAGTTGGGGGAGAGACCCAGTACTTC. Amino acids: CSVAAGVGGETQYF. Drawing the rest from reference TRBV29-1 and TRBJ2-5, the complete variable domain is SAVISQKPSRDICQRGTSLTIQCQVDSQVTMMFWYRQQPGQSLTLIATANQGSEATYESGFVIDKFPISRPNLTFSTLTVSNMSPEDSSIYLCSVAAGVGGETQYFGPGTRLLVL.

V and J are TRBV5-4 and TRBJ1-1; possibly TRBD1 for D (5 bases). The CDR3 has 14 amino acids. The germline CDR1 and CDR2 sequences are SGHNT and YYREEE (reference sequence). V was trimmed by 2 bases and J by 3 bases, leaving 11 bases between them. CDR3 protein: CASSFGQQDTEAFF. DNA for the CDR3: TGTGCCAGCAGCTTCGGCCAACAGGACACTGAAGCTTTCTTT. The full variable domain, completed using reference TRBV5-4 and TRBJ1-1, is ETGVTQSPTHLIKTRGQQVTLRCSSQSGHNTVSWYQQALGQGPQFIFQYYREEENGRGNFPPRFSGLQFPNYSSELNVNALELDDSALYLCASSFGQQDTEAFFGQGTRLTVV.

The chain has TRBV15 and TRBJ1-1; the match to TRBD1 covers 9 bases. Germline lookup yields CDR1 LNHNV and CDR2 YYDKDF (reference sequence). There are 17 residues in the CDR3. V was clipped by 6 bases and J by 4 bases; unmatched bases: 15. The DNA for the CDR3 is TGTGCCACCAGGCACAGGGGGCCCCTCCAGGGATTCACTGAAGCTTTCTTT. This gives the protein CATRHRGPLQGFTEAFF.

The V call is TRBV19, the J call TRBJ2-4; 8 bases line up with TRBD1. The CDR3 length is 15 residues. CDR1 and CDR2 from the germline V gene are LNHDA and SQIVND (reference sequence). Trimming cost V 3 bases and J 7 bases; bases outside gene matches: 8. The CDR3 DNA is TGTGCCAGTAGTATCGGGCAGGGGGCAGGTAACATTCAGTACTTC. Its protein product is CASSIGQGAGNIQYF.